The next 2 T cell receptor beta chains were all read from a single sample in a study of cytomegalovirus exposure and HLA in healthy donors. A multiplex PCR was run with 60 Vbeta primers and 13 Jbeta primers. Measured with immunoSEQ multiplex PCR; TCRdb has only the in-frame clones, and not every one. The sample includes roughly 140,000 clones, around 79% of them seen just once. Sequencing used PBMCs. The receptors were sampled from a woman in her thirties in good health and CMV-seronegative.

This chain links TRBV4-3 with TRBJ2-5, with D perhaps TRBD2 (6 bases). Germline lookup yields CDR1 LGHNA and CDR2 YSLEER. The V end was cut by 4 bases, the J end by 3 bases, with 15 bases between. CDR3 length: 15 amino acids. The CDR3 DNA reads TGCGCCAGCAGCCTCGAACTAGCTTCCAAAGAGACCCAGTACTTC. Translating it yields CASSLELASKETQYF.

The V call is TRBV2, the J call TRBJ2-1; maybe TRBD2 (6 bases). Trimming removed 5 bases at V and 7 bases at J, with 15 bases between. CDR3 size: 14 residues. Germline CDR1 SNHLY, CDR2 FYNNEI. The CDR3 region has the DNA TGTGCCAGCAGTCTATCCCGACGGGGGAATGAGCAGTTCTTC. It codes for CASSLSRRGNEQFF.